This T cell receptor (beta chain) was identified during a study of blood T cell repertoires in COVID-19. Across the whole study: Researchers got acute and convalescent COVID-19 samples from the United States, Italy and Spain. T cells, B-cell-depleted T cells, or PBMCs supplied cDNA or gDNA.

In germline, CDR1 is SGHTA, CDR2 FQGTGA. V lost 5 bases to trimming and J lost 5 bases; unmatched junction nucleotides: 7. The CDR3 covers 17 residues. As processed by the authors: Reference gene primer amplification in the assay estimated nucleated cell counts. Sequencing used immunoSEQ multiplex PCR; TCRdb keeps in-frame clones, though not all of them. The V and J calls and clone size are taken from that table; D and trimming were inferred from the DNA. The data contain fewer than 300,000 clones, around 87% of them singletons. V is TRBV7-3 and J is TRBJ2-2, with TRBD2 matching over 14 bases. This sequence was found in a woman between 45 and 65 years old with acute or convalescent COVID-19. Sequences were obtained from peripheral blood. CDR3 loop: CASSPTSGRVRTGELFF. CDR3 nucleotide sequence: TGTGCCAGCAGCCCGACTAGCGGGAGGGTTCGGACCGGGGAGCTGTTTTTT.